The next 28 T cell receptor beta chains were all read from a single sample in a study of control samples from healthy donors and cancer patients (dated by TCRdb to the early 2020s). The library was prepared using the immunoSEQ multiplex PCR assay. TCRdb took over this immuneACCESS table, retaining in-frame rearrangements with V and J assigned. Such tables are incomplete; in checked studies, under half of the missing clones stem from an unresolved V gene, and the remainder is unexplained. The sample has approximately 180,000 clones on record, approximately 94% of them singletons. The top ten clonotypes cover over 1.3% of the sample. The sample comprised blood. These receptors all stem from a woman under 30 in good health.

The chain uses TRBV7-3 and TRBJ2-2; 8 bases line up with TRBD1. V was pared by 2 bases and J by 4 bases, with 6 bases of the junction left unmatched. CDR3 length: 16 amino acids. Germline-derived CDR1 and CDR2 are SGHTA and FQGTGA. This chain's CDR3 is CASSLGQGGRTGELFF. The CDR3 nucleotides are TGTGCCAGCAGCTTAGGACAGGGCGGGCGCACCGGGGAGCTGTTTTTT.

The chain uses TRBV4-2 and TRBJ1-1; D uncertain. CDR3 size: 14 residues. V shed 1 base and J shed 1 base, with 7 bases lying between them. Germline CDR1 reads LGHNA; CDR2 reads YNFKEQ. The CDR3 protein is CASSQGLTNTEAFF. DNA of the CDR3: TGTGCCAGCAGCCAAGGGCTGACGAACACTGAAGCTTTCTTT.

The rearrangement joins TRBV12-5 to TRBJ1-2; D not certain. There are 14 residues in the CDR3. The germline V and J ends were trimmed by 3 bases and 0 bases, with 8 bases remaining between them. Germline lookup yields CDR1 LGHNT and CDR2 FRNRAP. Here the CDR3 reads CASGFREANYGYTF. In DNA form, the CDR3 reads TGTGCTAGTGGTTTCCGGGAAGCTAACTATGGCTACACCTTC.

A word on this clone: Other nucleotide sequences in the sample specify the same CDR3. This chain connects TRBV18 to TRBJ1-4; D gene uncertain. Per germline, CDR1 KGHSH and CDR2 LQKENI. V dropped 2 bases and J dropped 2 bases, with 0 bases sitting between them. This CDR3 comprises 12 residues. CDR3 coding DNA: TGTGCCAGCTCACCAACTAATGAAAAACTGTTTTTT. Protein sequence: CASSPTNEKLFF. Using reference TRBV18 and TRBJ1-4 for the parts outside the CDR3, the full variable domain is NAGVMQNPRHLVRRRGQEARLRCSPMKGHSHVYWYRQLPEEGLKFMVYLQKENIIDESGMPKERFSAEFPKEGPSILRIQQVVRGDSAAYFCASSPTNEKLFFGSGTQLSVL.

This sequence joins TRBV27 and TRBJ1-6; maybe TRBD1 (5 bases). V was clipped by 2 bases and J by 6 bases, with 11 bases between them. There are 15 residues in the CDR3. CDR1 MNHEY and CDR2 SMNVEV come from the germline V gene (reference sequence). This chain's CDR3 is CASSLQAGTNSPLHF. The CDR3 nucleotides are TGTGCCAGCAGTTTACAGGCAGGGACTAATTCACCCCTCCACTTT.

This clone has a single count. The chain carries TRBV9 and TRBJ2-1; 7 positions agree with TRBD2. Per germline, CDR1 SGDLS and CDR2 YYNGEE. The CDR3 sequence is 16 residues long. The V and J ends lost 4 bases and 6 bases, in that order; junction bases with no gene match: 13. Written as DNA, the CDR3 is TGTGCCAGCAGCTCCACCCGGACTAGATTTTCCAATGAGCAGTTCTTC. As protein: CASSSTRTRFSNEQFF.

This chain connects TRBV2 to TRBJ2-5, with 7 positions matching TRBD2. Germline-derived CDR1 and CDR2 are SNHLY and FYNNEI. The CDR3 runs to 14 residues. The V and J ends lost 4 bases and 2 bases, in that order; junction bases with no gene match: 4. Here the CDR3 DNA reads TGTGCCAGCAGTGTAATGGGACTACAAGAGACCCAGTACTTC. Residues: CASSVMGLQETQYF.

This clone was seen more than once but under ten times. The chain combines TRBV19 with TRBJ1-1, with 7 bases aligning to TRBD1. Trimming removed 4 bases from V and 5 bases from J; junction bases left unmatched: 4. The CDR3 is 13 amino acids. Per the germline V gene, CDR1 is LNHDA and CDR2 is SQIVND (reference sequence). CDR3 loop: CASSRTGRTEAFF. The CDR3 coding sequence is TGTGCCAGTAGTAGGACAGGAAGGACTGAAGCTTTCTTT.

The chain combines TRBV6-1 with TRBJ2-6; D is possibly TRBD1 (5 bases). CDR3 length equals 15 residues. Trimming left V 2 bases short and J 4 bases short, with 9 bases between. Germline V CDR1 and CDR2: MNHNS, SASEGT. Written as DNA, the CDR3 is TGTGCCAGCAGTGAACAGGGATTCGGGGCCAACGTCCTGACTTTC. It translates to CASSEQGFGANVLTF.

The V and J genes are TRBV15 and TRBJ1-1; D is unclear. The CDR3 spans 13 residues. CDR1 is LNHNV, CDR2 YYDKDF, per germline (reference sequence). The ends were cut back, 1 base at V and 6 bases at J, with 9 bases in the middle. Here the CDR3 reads CATSRVSRAEAFF. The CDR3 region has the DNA TGTGCCACCAGCAGAGTATCTAGGGCTGAAGCTTTCTTT.

CDR3 sequence (DNA): TGTGCCAGCAGTTACGATGGGCTCGACACCGGGGAGCTGTTTTTT. It specifies CASSYDGLDTGELFF. V is TRBV6-2 or TRBV6-3 and J is TRBJ2-2; no firm D call. The CDR3 sequence is 15 residues long. Germline CDR1 reads MNHEY; CDR2 reads SVGEGT. V was cut by 2 bases and J by 3 bases, with 10 bases left in between.

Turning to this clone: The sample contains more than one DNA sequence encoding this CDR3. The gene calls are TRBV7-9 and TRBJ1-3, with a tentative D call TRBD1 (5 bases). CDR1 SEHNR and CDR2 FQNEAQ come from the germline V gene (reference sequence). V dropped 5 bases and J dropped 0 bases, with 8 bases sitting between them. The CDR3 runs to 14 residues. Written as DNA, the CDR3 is TGTGCCAGCAGCCCAGGGAGCTCTGGAAACACCATATATTTT. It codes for CASSPGSSGNTIYF.

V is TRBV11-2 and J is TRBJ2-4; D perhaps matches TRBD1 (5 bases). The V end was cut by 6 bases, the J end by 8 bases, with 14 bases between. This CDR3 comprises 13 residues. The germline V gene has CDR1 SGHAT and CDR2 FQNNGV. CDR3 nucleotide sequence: TGTGCCAGCAGTTCGCAGGGTTTCGACATTCAGTACTTC. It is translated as CASSSQGFDIQYF.

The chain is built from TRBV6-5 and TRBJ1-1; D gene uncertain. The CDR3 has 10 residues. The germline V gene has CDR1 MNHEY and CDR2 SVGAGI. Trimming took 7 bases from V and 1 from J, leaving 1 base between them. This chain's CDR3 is CASKNTEAFF. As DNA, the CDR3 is TGTGCCAGCAAGAACACTGAAGCTTTCTTT.

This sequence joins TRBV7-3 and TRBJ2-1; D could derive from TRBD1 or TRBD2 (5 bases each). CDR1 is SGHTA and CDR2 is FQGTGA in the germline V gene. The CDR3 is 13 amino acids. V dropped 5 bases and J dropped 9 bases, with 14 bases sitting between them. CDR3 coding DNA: TGTGCCAGCAGCAAACCTGGGGGTAGTGAGCAGTTCTTC. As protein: CASSKPGGSEQFF.

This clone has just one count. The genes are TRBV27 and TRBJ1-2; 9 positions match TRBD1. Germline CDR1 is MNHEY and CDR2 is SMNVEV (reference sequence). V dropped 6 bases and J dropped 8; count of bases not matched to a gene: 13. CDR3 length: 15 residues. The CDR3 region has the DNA TGTGCCAGCAGACCGTTAAACAGGGGGCGCGTAGGCTACACCTTC. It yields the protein CASRPLNRGRVGYTF.

The CDR3 nucleotides read TGTGCCAGCGCGGCGTCACCTCTTAGCACAGATACGCAGTATTTT. Amino acids: CASAASPLSTDTQYF. This chain links TRBV6-6 with TRBJ2-3, with D unresolved. CDR3 size: 15 residues. Per germline, CDR1 MNHNY and CDR2 SVGAGI (reference sequence). V was clipped by 8 bases and J by 0 bases, with 15 bases between them.

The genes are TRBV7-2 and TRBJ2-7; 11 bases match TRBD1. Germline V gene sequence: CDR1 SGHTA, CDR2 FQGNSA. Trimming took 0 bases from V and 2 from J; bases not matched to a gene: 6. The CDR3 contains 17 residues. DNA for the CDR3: TGTGCCAGCAGCTTAGCTTTCGCGGGACAGGGGGCCTACGAGCAGTACTTC. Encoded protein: CASSLAFAGQGAYEQYF.

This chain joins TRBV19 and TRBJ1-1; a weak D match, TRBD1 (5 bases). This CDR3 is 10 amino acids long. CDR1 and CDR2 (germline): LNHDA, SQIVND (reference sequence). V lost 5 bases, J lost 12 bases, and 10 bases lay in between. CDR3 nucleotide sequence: TGTGCCAGTAGTGGAGACAGAACTTTCTTT. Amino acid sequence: CASSGDRTFF.

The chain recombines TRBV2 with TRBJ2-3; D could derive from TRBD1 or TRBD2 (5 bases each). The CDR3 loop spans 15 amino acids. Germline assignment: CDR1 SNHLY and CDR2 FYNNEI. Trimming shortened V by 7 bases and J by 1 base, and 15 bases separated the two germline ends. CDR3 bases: TGTGCCAGCACGTGGGGAGACAGTGGCACAGATACGCAGTATTTT. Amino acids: CASTWGDSGTDTQYF.

The CDR3 loop reads CASSPLDRGYEQYF. The CDR3 coding sequence is TGCGCCAGCAGCCCTTTGGACAGGGGCTACGAGCAGTACTTC. The V gene is TRBV5-1, the J gene TRBJ2-7; 9 bases agree with TRBD1. The CDR3 has 14 amino acids. Germline trimming cut 4 bases from V and 3 bases from J; bases unmatched to any gene: 5. The germline V gene encodes CDR1 SGHRS and CDR2 YFSETQ.

In DNA, the CDR3 is TGTGCCACCAGTGAAACCGGCCCCTTCTACGAGCAGTACTTC. It codes for CATSETGPFYEQYF. V gene TRBV24-1 combines with J gene TRBJ2-7; D call uncertain. The V gene's germline CDR1 is KGHDR and CDR2 SFDVKD. V was trimmed by 4 bases and J by 3 bases, leaving 12 bases between them. This CDR3 spans 14 amino acids.

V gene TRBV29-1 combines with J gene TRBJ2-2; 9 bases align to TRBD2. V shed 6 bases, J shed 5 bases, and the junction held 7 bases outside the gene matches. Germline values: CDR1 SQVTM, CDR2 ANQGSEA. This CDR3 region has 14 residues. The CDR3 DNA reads TGCAGCGTGGGTAGGGCGGGAGGGACCGGGGAGCTGTTTTTT. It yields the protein CSVGRAGGTGELFF.

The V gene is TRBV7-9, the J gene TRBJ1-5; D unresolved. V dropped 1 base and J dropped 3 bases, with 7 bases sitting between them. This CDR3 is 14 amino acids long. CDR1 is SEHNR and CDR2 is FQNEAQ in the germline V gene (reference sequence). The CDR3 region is CASSLVTPNQPQHF. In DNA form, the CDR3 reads TGTGCCAGCAGCTTAGTGACTCCCAATCAGCCCCAGCATTTT. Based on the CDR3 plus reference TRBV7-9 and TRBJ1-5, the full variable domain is DTGVSQNPRHKITKRGQNVTFRCDPISEHNRLYWYRQTLGQGPEFLTYFQNEAQLEKSRLLSDRFSAERPKGSFSTLEIQRTEQGDSAMYLCASSLVTPNQPQHFGDGTRLSIL.

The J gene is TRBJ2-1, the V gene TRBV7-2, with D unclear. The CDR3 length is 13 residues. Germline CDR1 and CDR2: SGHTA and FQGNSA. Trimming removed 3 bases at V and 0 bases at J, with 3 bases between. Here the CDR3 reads CASSFSSYNEQFF. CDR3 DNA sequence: TGTGCCAGCAGCTTCTCCTCCTACAATGAGCAGTTCTTC.

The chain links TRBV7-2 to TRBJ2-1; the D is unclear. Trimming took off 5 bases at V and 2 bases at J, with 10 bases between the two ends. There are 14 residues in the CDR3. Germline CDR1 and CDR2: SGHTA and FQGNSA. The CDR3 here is CASSPLGTYNEQFF. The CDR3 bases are TGTGCCAGCAGCCCACTCGGTACCTACAATGAGCAGTTCTTC. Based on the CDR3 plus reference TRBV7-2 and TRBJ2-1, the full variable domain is GAGVSQSPSNKVTEKGKDVELRCDPISGHTALYWYRQSLGQGLEFLIYFQGNSAPDKSGLPSDRFSAERTGGSVSTLTIQRTQQEDSAVYLCASSPLGTYNEQFFGPGTRLTVL.

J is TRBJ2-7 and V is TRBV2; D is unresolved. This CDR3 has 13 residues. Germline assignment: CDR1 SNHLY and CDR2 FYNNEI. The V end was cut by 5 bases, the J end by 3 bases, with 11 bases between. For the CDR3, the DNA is TGTGCCAGCAGTTCAGATCTATACTACGAGCAGTACTTC. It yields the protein CASSSDLYYEQYF.

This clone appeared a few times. CDR3 residues: CASSPRADTQYF. CDR3 bases: TGTGCCAGCAGCCCCAGGGCAGATACGCAGTATTTT. The chain combines TRBV7-9 with TRBJ2-3; maybe TRBD1 (5 bases). The CDR3 spans 12 residues. Germline V gene data show CDR1 as SEHNR and CDR2 as FQNEAQ (reference sequence). Trimming left V 5 bases short and J 4 bases short, with 7 bases between.